This T cell receptor beta chain is drawn from a study of cytomegalovirus exposure and HLA in healthy donors. Study details: Ancestry clustering placed 81% of several hundred genotyped donors in the Caucasian-associated cluster.

This PCR relied on a set of 60 Vbeta primers and 13 Jbeta primers. TCRdb's copy holds only in-frame clones and misses some; the assay was immunoSEQ multiplex PCR. The sample lists 150,000 to 200,000 clones, approximately 79% occurring once. Study-wide results and caveats: Rates of TCR association differed by HLA locus in a later analysis, with DRB1 highest and HLA-C lowest. Published work reported that the classifier diagnosed cytomegalovirus status with high specificity and sensitivity. Near-uniform donor sequencing depth was presumed by presence/absence analyses.

Details on this clone: Its matching antigen is unknown.

The source is a girl under 18 in good health and CMV-seropositive. Sequenced input: PBMCs.

The CDR3 DNA sequence: TGTGCCAGCAGCCGGACTCGACTAGCGGGGGGCGATACGCAGTATTTT. Encoded protein: CASSRTRLAGGDTQYF. V gene TRBV5-4 combines with J gene TRBJ2-3, with 13 positions matching TRBD2. The germline gives CDR1 SGHNT, CDR2 YYREEE (reference sequence). Unmatched junction bases numbered 8, after V lost 4 bases and J lost 6 bases. The CDR3 runs to 16 residues.